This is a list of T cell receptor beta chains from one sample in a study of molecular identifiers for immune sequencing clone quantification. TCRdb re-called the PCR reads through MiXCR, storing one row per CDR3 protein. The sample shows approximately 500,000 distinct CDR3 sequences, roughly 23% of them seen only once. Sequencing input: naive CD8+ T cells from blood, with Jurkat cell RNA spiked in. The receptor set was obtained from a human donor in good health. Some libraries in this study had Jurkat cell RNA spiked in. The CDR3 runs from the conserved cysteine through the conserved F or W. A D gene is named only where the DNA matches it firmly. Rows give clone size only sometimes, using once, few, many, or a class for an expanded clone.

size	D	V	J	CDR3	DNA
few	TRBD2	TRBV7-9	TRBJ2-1	CASSINLAGDNEQFF	TGTGCCAGCAGCATCAATCTAGCGGGGGACAATGAGCAGTTCTTC
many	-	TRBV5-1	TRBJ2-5	CASSLWPAETQYF	TGCGCCAGCAGCTTGTGGCCGGCGGAGACCCAGTACTTC
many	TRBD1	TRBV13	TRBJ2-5	CASSQDRGETQYF	TGTGCCAGCAGCCAAGACAGGGGTGAGACCCAGTACTTC
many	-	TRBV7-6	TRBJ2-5	CASSPGPGETQYF	TGTGCCAGCAGTCCCGGCCCCGGGGAGACCCAGTACTTC
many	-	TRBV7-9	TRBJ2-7	CASSPGARLYEQYF	TGTGCCAGCAGCCCCGGGGCACGGCTATACGAGCAGTACTTC
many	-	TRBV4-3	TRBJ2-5	CASSQERRGGPLETQYF	TGCGCCAGCAGCCAAGAAAGGCGAGGGGGGCCTTTAGAGACCCAGTACTTC
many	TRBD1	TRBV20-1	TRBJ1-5	CSAKGQRNQPQHF	TGCAGTGCTAAGGGACAGAGAAATCAGCCCCAGCATTTT
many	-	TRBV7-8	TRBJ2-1	CASSLVHLEQFF	TGTGCCAGCAGCTTAGTTCACCTAGAGCAGTTCTTC
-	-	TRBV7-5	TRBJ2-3	CISVPASISSIAGLTDTQYF	TGTATCTCCGTGCCAGCCTCAATATCCTCAATAGCGGGATTAACAGATACGCAGTATTTT
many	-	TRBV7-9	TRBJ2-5	CASSQDVDEETQYF	TGTGCCAGCAGCCAGGACGTAGACGAAGAGACCCAGTACTTC
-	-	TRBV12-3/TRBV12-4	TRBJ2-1	CASSLEGTRGQFF	TGTGCCAGCAGTTTGGAAGGGACCCGGGGGCAGTTCTTC
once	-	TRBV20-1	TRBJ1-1	CSARDFKDVNTEVSF	TGCAGTGCTAGAGATTTTAAGGACGTTAACACTGAAGTTTCCTTT
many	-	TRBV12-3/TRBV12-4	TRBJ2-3	CASVRGPTDTQYF	TGTGCCAGCGTACGGGGGCCCACAGATACGCAGTATTTT
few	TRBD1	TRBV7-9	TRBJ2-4	CASSPRQDRGGNIQYF	TGTGCCAGCAGCCCCCGGCAGGACAGGGGAGGAAACATTCAGTACTTC
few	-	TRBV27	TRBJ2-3	CASSSPVGSTDTQYF	TGTGCCAGCAGTTCCCCCGTCGGGAGCACAGATACGCAGTATTTT
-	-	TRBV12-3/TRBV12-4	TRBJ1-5	CASSLERFQPQHF	TGTGCCAGCAGTTTGGAGAGGTTCCAGCCCCAGCATTTT
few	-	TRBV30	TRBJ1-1	CAWRLIMNTEAFF	TGTGCCTGGAGATTGATCATGAACACTGAAGCTTTCTTT
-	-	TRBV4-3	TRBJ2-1	CASSQDKGANEQFF	TGCGCCAGCAGCCAAGATAAGGGTGCCAATGAGCAGTTCTTC
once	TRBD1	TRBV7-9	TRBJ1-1	CASIGTDMNTEAFF	TGTGCCAGCATCGGGACAGACATGAACACTGAAGCTTTCTTT
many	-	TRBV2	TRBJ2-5	CASSEVIAASQETQYF	TGTGCCAGCAGTGAAGTGATAGCGGCATCCCAAGAGACCCAGTACTTC
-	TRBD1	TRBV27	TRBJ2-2	CASSLSRTGGLTGELFF	TGTGCCAGCAGTTTATCCCGGACAGGGGGCCTAACCGGGGAGCTGTTTTTT
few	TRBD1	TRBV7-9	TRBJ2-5	CASSSRSQGAQETQYF	TGTGCCAGCAGCTCACGGTCGCAGGGGGCCCAAGAGACCCAGTACTTC
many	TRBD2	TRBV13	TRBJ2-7	CASSLGSLAGQEQYF	TGTGCCAGCAGCTTAGGGTCCCTAGCGGGTCAGGAGCAGTACTTC
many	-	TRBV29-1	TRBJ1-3	CSVEDGGNTIYF	TGCAGCGTTGAAGACGGAGGAAACACCATATATTTT
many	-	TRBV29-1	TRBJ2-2	CSVEGLINTGELFF	TGCAGCGTTGAAGGACTGATAAACACCGGGGAGCTGTTTTTT
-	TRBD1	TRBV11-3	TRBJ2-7	CASSGQGADEQYF	TGTGCCAGCAGCGGACAGGGGGCCGACGAGCAGTACTTC
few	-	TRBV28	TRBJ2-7	CASSPAGSHEQYF	TGTGCCAGCAGCCCCGCAGGGAGCCACGAGCAGTACTTC
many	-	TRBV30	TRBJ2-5	CAWSARDWQETQYF	TGTGCCTGGAGTGCCCGGGACTGGCAAGAGACCCAGTACTTC
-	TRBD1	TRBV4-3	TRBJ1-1	CASSHGLSTGSTEAFF	TGCGCCAGCAGCCACGGCCTTTCGACAGGGAGCACTGAAGCTTTCTTT
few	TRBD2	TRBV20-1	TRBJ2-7	CSATAPGLAGGYEQYF	TGCAGTGCTACGGCCCCGGGACTAGCGGGAGGCTACGAGCAGTACTTC
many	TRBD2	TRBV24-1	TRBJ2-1	CATSAPTSGRAGEQFF	TGTGCCACCAGTGCCCCGACAAGCGGGAGGGCCGGTGAGCAGTTCTTC
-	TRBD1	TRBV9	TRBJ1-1	CASSSTGEANTEAFF	TGTGCCAGCAGCTCAACAGGGGAGGCGAACACTGAAGCTTTCTTT
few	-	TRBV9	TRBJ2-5	CASSVAGDDETQYF	TGTGCCAGCAGCGTAGCAGGGGATGACGAGACCCAGTACTTC
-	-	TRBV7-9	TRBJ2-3	CASSLSVSGWDTQYF	TGTGCCAGCAGCTTATCGGTGTCAGGGTGGGATACGCAGTATTTT
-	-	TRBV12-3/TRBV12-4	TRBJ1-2	CASSLSRDNYGYTF	TGTGCCAGCAGTTTAAGTCGGGATAACTATGGCTACACCTTC
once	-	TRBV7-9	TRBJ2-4	CASSMSGASSGNIQYF	TGTGCCAGCAGCATGTCAGGGGCGTCTAGCGGAAACATTCAGTACTTC
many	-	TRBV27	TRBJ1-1	CASSPASLQNTEAFF	TGTGCCAGCAGCCCCGCATCGTTACAGAACACTGAAGCTTTCTTT
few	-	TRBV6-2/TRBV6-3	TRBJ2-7	CASRTGQIRYEQYF	TGTGCCAGCAGGACCGGACAGATAAGATACGAGCAGTACTTC
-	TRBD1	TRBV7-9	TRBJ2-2	CASSLILQGARTGELFF	TGTGCCAGCAGCTTAATCCTACAGGGGGCACGAACCGGGGAGCTGTTTTTT
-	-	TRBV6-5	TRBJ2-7	CASKHRGDSRAYEQYF	TGTGCCAGCAAGCACCGAGGAGACAGTAGGGCCTACGAGCAGTACTTC
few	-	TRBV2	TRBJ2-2	CASSEGTYTGELFF	TGTGCCAGCAGTGAAGGGACCTACACCGGGGAGCTGTTTTTT
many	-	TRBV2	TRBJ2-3	CASSEPGSTDTQYF	TGTGCCAGCAGTGAACCGGGTTCCACAGATACGCAGTATTTT
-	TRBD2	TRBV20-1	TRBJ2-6	CSASGAGGGANVLTF	TGCAGTGCTAGTGGTGCGGGGGGTGGGGCCAACGTCCTGACTTTC
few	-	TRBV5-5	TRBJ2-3	CASSLVRVQDTQYF	TGTGCCAGCAGCTTGGTGCGAGTGCAAGATACGCAGTATTTT
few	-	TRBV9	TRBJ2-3	CASSVEGSSTDTQYF	TGTGCCAGCAGCGTAGAAGGTTCTAGCACAGATACGCAGTATTTT
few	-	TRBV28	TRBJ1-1	CASSSRVKVAEAFF	TGTGCCAGCAGTTCACGGGTTAAGGTCGCTGAAGCTTTCTTT
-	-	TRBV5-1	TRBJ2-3	CASSLDPASSSTDTQYF	TGCGCCAGCAGCTTGGACCCCGCATCTTCTAGCACAGATACGCAGTATTTT
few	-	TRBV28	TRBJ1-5	CATIGSGDYSNQPQHF	TGTGCCACCATAGGGTCGGGGGACTATAGCAATCAGCCCCAGCATTTT
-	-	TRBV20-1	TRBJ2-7	CSGARSYEQYF	TGCAGTGGGGCCCGCTCCTACGAGCAGTACTTC